This T cell receptor beta chain was sequenced during a study of T-cell memory formation after mild COVID-19. Looking at the study overall: Largely donor-specific TCR clusters were found. Regarding the study as a whole: Day 37-peaking second-wave clones had unconfirmed SARS-CoV-2 specificity. Certain responding clones were present in pre-infection memory, suggesting participation of cross-reactive memory. Chiefly within CM and EM were the contracting CD4+ clones; CD8+ ones were within EMRA.

Regarding this clonotype: The antigen remains unidentified.

MiXCR, run by TCRdb on the 5' RACE reads, gives a single entry per CDR3 protein. The table includes 200,000 to 250,000 distinct CDR3 sequences, 15% detected once. From germline, CDR1 is SNHLY and CDR2 FYNNEI. The CDR3 runs 14 residues. J lost 0 bases, V lost 5 bases, and 4 bases had no gene match. The TCR was taken from an adult woman who had mild COVID-19 (a few samples of this study predate the infection). Cell type and time point are not known. The sample consisted of PBMCs or a T cell subset sorted from them (not recorded which). The chain has TRBV2 and TRBJ2-7; 7 bases match TRBD1. CDR3 loop: CASSRTGRSYEQYF. DNA of the CDR3: TGTGCCAGCAGTAGGACAGGTCGCTCCTACGAGCAGTACTTC. The whole variable domain, remainder taken from reference TRBV2 and TRBJ2-7, is EPEVTQTPSHQVTQMGQEVILRCVPISNHLYFYWYRQILGQKVEFLVSFYNNEISEKSEIFDDQFSVERPDGSNFTLKIRSTKLEDSAMYFCASSRTGRSYEQYFGPGTRLTVT.